This record covers a single T cell receptor beta chain. TCRdb keeps only in-frame clones here, not all; method: immunoSEQ multiplex PCR. This sample carries under 350,000 clones, around 83% of them seen once, and the ten largest clones take roughly 4%. This record comes from a study of blood T cell repertoires in COVID-19. What was sequenced was peripheral blood. This receptor was identified in a man aged 18 to 30 with active or convalescent COVID-19.

The CDR3 loop reads CASAITGTGSSGELFF. CDR3 coding DNA: TGCGCCAGCGCAATCACCGGGACAGGGAGTTCCGGGGAGCTGTTTTTT. The chain couples TRBV5-1 to TRBJ2-2, with 9 positions matching TRBD1. This CDR3 is 16 amino acids long. From germline, CDR1 is SGHRS and CDR2 YFSETQ. J was trimmed by 6 bases and V by 7 bases; bases with no gene match: 13.